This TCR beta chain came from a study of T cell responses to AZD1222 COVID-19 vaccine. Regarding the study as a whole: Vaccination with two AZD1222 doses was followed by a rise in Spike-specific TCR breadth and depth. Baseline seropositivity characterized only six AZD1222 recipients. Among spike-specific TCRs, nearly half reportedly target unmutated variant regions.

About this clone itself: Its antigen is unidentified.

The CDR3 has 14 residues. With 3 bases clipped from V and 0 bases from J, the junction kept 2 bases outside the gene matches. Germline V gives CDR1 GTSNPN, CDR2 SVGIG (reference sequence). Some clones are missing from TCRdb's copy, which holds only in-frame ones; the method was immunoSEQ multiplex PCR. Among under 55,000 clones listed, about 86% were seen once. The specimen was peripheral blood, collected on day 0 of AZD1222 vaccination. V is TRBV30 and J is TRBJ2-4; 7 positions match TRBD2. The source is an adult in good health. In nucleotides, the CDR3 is TGTGCCTGGAGGTTAGCGGGAGCCAAAAACATTCAGTACTTC. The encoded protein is CAWRLAGAKNIQYF.